Below, 32 T cell receptor beta chains from the same sample are listed, as sequenced in a study of T cell responses to AZD1222 COVID-19 vaccine. Generated by immunoSEQ multiplex PCR, the TCRdb table keeps only in-frame clones and is missing some. The table records under 45,000 clones, approximately 88% of them present only once. The specimen comprised peripheral blood, sampled on day 0 of AZD1222 vaccination. The receptors were gathered from an adult in good health.

The rearrangement joins TRBV9 to TRBJ2-6; D not certain. This CDR3 contains 18 residues. Germline V gives CDR1 SGDLS, CDR2 YYNGEE. Trimming removed 0 bases at V and 2 bases at J, with 15 bases between. The CDR3 here is CASSVELTDLTGANVLTF. The CDR3 nucleotides read TGTGCCAGCAGCGTAGAACTCACGGATCTGACTGGGGCCAACGTCCTGACTTTC.

The V and J genes are TRBV6-1 and TRBJ2-7, with D perhaps TRBD1 or TRBD2 (6 bases each). The germline V and J ends were trimmed by 2 bases and 1 base, with 9 bases remaining between them. The CDR3 spans 14 residues. Germline V gives CDR1 MNHNS, CDR2 SASEGT. CDR3 loop: CASSELGGSYEQYF. CDR3 sequence (DNA): TGTGCCAGCAGTGAATTAGGGGGGTCCTACGAGCAGTACTTC.

The V call is TRBV4-1, the J call TRBJ2-3; TRBD2 matches at 9 bases. V lost 2 bases, J lost 4 bases, and 10 bases stayed unmatched. The germline V gene has CDR1 MGHRA and CDR2 YSYEKL. The CDR3 covers 17 residues. This CDR3 reads CASSQFRLAGSADTQYF. The CDR3 DNA sequence: TGCGCCAGCAGCCAATTCCGGCTAGCGGGATCGGCAGATACGCAGTATTTT.

The gene calls are TRBV6-4 and TRBJ2-1; D is unresolved. Germline V gives CDR1 MRHNA, CDR2 SNTAGT. V was shortened by 2 bases and J by 9 bases, with 2 bases between the two germline ends. This CDR3 is 10 amino acids long. The CDR3 spells CASSDAEQFF. As DNA, the CDR3 is TGTGCCAGCAGTGACGCTGAGCAGTTCTTC.

The V and J genes are TRBV18 and TRBJ1-4, with 7 bases fitting TRBD1. The CDR3 extends over 14 amino acids. Germline-derived CDR1 and CDR2 are KGHSH and LQKENI. The junction had 5 bases not matched to a gene; V was cut back by 2 bases and J by 8 bases. In DNA, the CDR3 is TGTGCCAGCTCACCAGGGGAAGGGGGCGAAAAACTGTTTTTT. Its translation: CASSPGEGGEKLFF.

The chain employs TRBV7-2 and TRBJ1-5; possible D gene TRBD1, 6 bases. The CDR3 covers 15 residues. Germline-derived CDR1 and CDR2 are SGHTA and FQGNSA. V lost 5 bases, J lost 2 bases, and 13 bases lay in between. CDR3 nucleotide sequence: TGTGCCAGCAGCCTAGGGGGGGCGCGCAATCAGCCCCAGCATTTT. Translation gives CASSLGGARNQPQHF.

The chain recombines TRBV7-2 with TRBJ2-5; D is perhaps TRBD2 (6 bases). V shed 5 bases and J shed 2 bases, with 15 bases lying between them. The germline gives CDR1 SGHTA, CDR2 FQGNSA. This CDR3 region has 15 residues. The CDR3 here is CASSHARDSQETQYF. As DNA, the CDR3 is TGTGCCAGCAGCCACGCCCGGGACTCGCAAGAGACCCAGTACTTC. Together with reference TRBV7-2 and TRBJ2-5, the CDR3 gives the full variable domain: GAGVSQSPSNKVTEKGKDVELRCDPISGHTALYWYRQSLGQGLEFLIYFQGNSAPDKSGLPSDRFSAERTGGSVSTLTIQRTQQEDSAVYLCASSHARDSQETQYFGPGTRLLVL.

This clone was recorded once. The genes are TRBV6-2 or TRBV6-3 and TRBJ2-7; D gene uncertain. Germline V gives CDR1 MNHEY, CDR2 SVGEGT. V dropped 5 bases and J dropped 2 bases, with 19 bases sitting between them. This CDR3 has 16 amino acids. DNA for the CDR3: TGTGCCAGCAGTCTAAGGACGGTAACTTTTCCCTACGAGCAGTACTTC. Translation: CASSLRTVTFPYEQYF.

This sequence joins TRBV15 and TRBJ2-7; the match to TRBD1 covers 7 bases. Germline CDR1 LNHNV, CDR2 YYDKDF (reference sequence). This CDR3 has 12 amino acids. The trim removed 7 bases at V and 6 bases at J, leaving 6 bases unmatched. CDR3 nucleotides: TGTGCCACCAAACAAACAGGGGTCGAGCAGTACTTC. It encodes CATKQTGVEQYF.

The rearrangement joins TRBV11-2 to TRBJ1-2; 9 positions match TRBD1. Trimming removed 5 bases from V and 8 bases from J; junction bases left unmatched: 9. Germline V CDR1 and CDR2: SGHAT, FQNNGV. The CDR3 loop spans 14 amino acids. The CDR3 loop is CASSPGQGPWGYTF. CDR3 sequence (DNA): TGTGCCAGCAGCCCGGGACAGGGCCCTTGGGGCTACACCTTC.

The chain is built from TRBV18 and TRBJ2-7; 7 nucleotides line up with TRBD2. This CDR3 is 13 amino acids long. Unmatched junction bases numbered 8, after V lost 7 bases and J lost 5 bases. The germline CDR1 and CDR2 sequences are KGHSH and LQKENI. The CDR3 DNA reads as TGTGCCAGCTATTGGGGGGAGGGCCACGAGCAGTACTTC. This codes for CASYWGEGHEQYF.

The rearrangement joins TRBV5-8 to TRBJ2-4; unclear D gene. Trimming stripped 1 base from V and 9 bases from J, with 8 bases between. The CDR3 runs to 12 residues. CDR1 and CDR2 from the germline V gene are SGHTS and YDEGEE. CDR3 coding DNA: TGTGCCAGCAGCTTGATGGACGGCATTCAGTACTTC. Residues: CASSLMDGIQYF.

This clone has just one count. V and J are TRBV6-5 and TRBJ2-7; D may be TRBD2 (5 bases). V lost 7 bases and J 0 bases, leaving 13 bases between the germline ends. The CDR3 sequence is 14 residues long. Germline values: CDR1 MNHEY, CDR2 SVGAGI. The CDR3 here is CASKAGHGSYEQYF. The CDR3 nucleotides read TGTGCCAGCAAGGCGGGCCATGGCTCCTACGAGCAGTACTTC.

The rearrangement uses TRBV4-1 and TRBJ2-5, with unresolved D. This CDR3 is 13 amino acids long. The germline gives CDR1 MGHRA, CDR2 YSYEKL. V shed 4 bases and J shed 3 bases, with 9 bases lying between them. CDR3 loop: CASSPGPKETQYF. CDR3 DNA: TGCGCCAGCAGCCCAGGACCTAAAGAGACCCAGTACTTC.

This chain connects TRBV11-2 to TRBJ2-7; D unclear. The V end lost 1 base, the J end lost 4 bases, and 11 bases lay between the germline ends. CDR3 length: 14 amino acids. Germline CDR1 SGHAT, CDR2 FQNNGV. CDR3 in DNA: TGTGCCAGCAGCTTAGGCTATTTTGGGTACGAGCAGTACTTC. It encodes CASSLGYFGYEQYF. Based on the CDR3 plus reference TRBV11-2 and TRBJ2-7, the full variable domain is EAGVAQSPRYKIIEKRQSVAFWCNPISGHATLYWYQQILGQGPKLLIQFQNNGVVDDSQLPKDRFSAERLKGVDSTLKIQPAKLEDSAVYLCASSLGYFGYEQYFGPGTRLTVT.

In nucleotides, the CDR3 is TGTGCCAGCAGCGGGACTGCCGCCTACGAGCAGTACTTC. Encoded protein: CASSGTAAYEQYF. V and J are TRBV7-2 and TRBJ2-7; weak D call: TRBD2 (6 bases). CDR1 is SGHTA and CDR2 is FQGNSA in the germline V gene. The CDR3 extends over 13 amino acids. Trimming took off 5 bases at V and 2 bases at J, with 10 bases between the two ends.

This sequence joins TRBV2 and TRBJ2-1; the match to TRBD2 covers 11 bases. Unmatched junction bases numbered 4, after V lost 6 bases and J lost 6 bases. The CDR3 length is 14 residues. Germline assignment: CDR1 SNHLY and CDR2 FYNNEI. The CDR3 reads CASRFSGGANEQFF. The CDR3 nucleotides are TGTGCCAGCAGATTTAGCGGGGGGGCCAATGAGCAGTTCTTC.

The chain joins TRBV24-1 to TRBJ1-6; 10 nucleotides align to TRBD1. Losses at the gene ends were 9 bases for V and 6 bases for J; bases not matched to a gene: 4. This CDR3 is 14 amino acids long. Looked up from germline, CDR1 is KGHDR and CDR2 is SFDVKD. The CDR3 region is CATDRGPSNSPLHF. CDR3 coding DNA: TGTGCCACCGACAGGGGGCCCAGTAATTCACCCCTCCACTTT.

The genes are TRBV10-3 and TRBJ2-2; 8 bases fit TRBD1. The CDR3 consists of 17 residues. Germline CDR1 and CDR2: ENHRY and SYGVKD. Trimming cost V 1 base and J 2 bases; bases outside gene matches: 6. The CDR3, as DNA: TGTGCCATCAGTGAGTACGGACAGGGCCTAAACACCGGGGAGCTGTTTTTT. This encodes CAISEYGQGLNTGELFF.

The chain has TRBV19 and TRBJ1-2; D is perhaps TRBD1 (5 bases). Germline V gene lookup returns CDR1 LNHDA and CDR2 SQIVND (reference sequence). Deletions cut 2 bases from V and 8 bases from J, with 18 bases between. The CDR3 extends over 15 amino acids. In DNA, the CDR3 is TGTGCCAGTAGTATATATGGGACCTCCGAGGGAGGCTACACCTTC. This encodes CASSIYGTSEGGYTF.

The chain links TRBV6-5 to TRBJ2-7; TRBD2 agrees at 9 bases. The V and J ends lost 6 bases and 2 bases, in that order; junction bases with no gene match: 5. Germline-derived CDR1 and CDR2 are MNHEY and SVGAGI. This CDR3 spans 14 amino acids. The CDR3 protein is CASSPAGGTYEQYF. The DNA of the CDR3 is TGTGCCAGCAGCCCCGCGGGGGGGACCTACGAGCAGTACTTC.

V gene TRBV11-2 combines with J gene TRBJ1-6; weak D call: TRBD1 (6 bases). This CDR3 comprises 17 residues. Germline V CDR1 and CDR2: SGHAT, FQNNGV. V gave up 3 bases and J gave up 0 bases, with 12 bases separating them. CDR3 protein: CASSFDRSSSYNSPLHF. Here the CDR3 DNA reads TGTGCCAGCAGCTTTGACAGGTCGAGCTCCTATAATTCACCCCTCCACTTT.

This clone turned up a few times. This chain uses TRBV10-3 with TRBJ1-6; 9 bases map to TRBD1. Germline lookup yields CDR1 ENHRY and CDR2 SYGVKD. CDR3 length: 16 amino acids. With 2 bases clipped from V and 7 bases from J, the junction kept 6 bases outside the gene matches. The CDR3: CAISEIGTGRNSPLHF. CDR3 DNA sequence: TGTGCCATCAGTGAGATTGGGACAGGGAGGAATTCACCCCTCCACTTT.

This chain joins TRBV6-6 and TRBJ1-2, with D tentatively TRBD1 (5 bases). Trimming removed 2 bases from V and 5 bases from J, with 18 bases in between. From germline, CDR1 is MNHNY and CDR2 SVGAGI (reference sequence). The CDR3 spans 16 residues. The chain's CDR3 is CASSYPTGGKVYGYTF. DNA for the CDR3: TGTGCCAGCAGTTACCCGACCGGGGGTAAAGTTTATGGCTACACCTTC.

The J gene is TRBJ2-7, the V gene TRBV6-6, with TRBD1 identical over 10 bases. This CDR3 spans 15 amino acids. Germline values: CDR1 MNHNY, CDR2 SVGAGI (reference sequence). V trimming: 6 bases; J trimming: 2 bases; junction bases outside the gene matches: 7. CDR3 residues: CASRGRDRGTYEQYF. The CDR3 nucleotides are TGTGCCAGCAGGGGCCGGGACAGGGGAACCTACGAGCAGTACTTC.

The chain couples TRBV2 to TRBJ1-2, with 9 nucleotides matching TRBD1. The germline V gene encodes CDR1 SNHLY and CDR2 FYNNEI. The CDR3 is 14 amino acids. After removal of 4 bases from V and 7 bases from J, the junction contained 7 bases not matched to a gene. The CDR3 region has the DNA TGTGCCAGCAGTGGGGGACAGGGTTCGAGTGGCTACACCTTC. Translation: CASSGGQGSSGYTF.

The gene calls are TRBV6-5 and TRBJ2-7; a weak D match, TRBD2 (6 bases). The length of the CDR3 is 15 residues. Germline values: CDR1 MNHEY, CDR2 SVGAGI. Trimming shortened V by 6 bases and J by 0 bases, and 15 bases separated the two germline ends. CDR3: CASSLSLAVSYEQYF. CDR3 nucleotide sequence: TGTGCCAGCAGCCTGAGCTTAGCGGTCTCCTACGAGCAGTACTTC.

The V gene is TRBV19, the J gene TRBJ1-5, with 8 nucleotides matching TRBD1. The CDR3 consists of 14 residues. CDR1 is LNHDA, CDR2 SQIVND, per germline (reference sequence). With V trimmed by 1 base and J by 6 bases, 2 bases remained unmatched. The CDR3 DNA reads TGTGCCAGTAGTATAGCAGGGGGCCTTCAGCCCCAGCATTTT. This sequence encodes CASSIAGGLQPQHF.

The gene calls are TRBV29-1 and TRBJ1-3; TRBD1 agrees at 8 bases. Per the germline V gene, CDR1 is SQVTM and CDR2 is ANQGSEA. This CDR3 contains 13 residues. V lost 5 bases, J lost 2 bases, and 2 bases stayed unmatched. In DNA, the CDR3 is TGCAGCGTTCGGACAGGGCCTGGAAACACCATATATTTT. It codes for CSVRTGPGNTIYF.

The chain recombines TRBV7-9 with TRBJ2-7, with D unresolved. This CDR3 has 13 amino acids. V was trimmed by 1 base and J by 6 bases, leaving 10 bases between them. The germline gives CDR1 SEHNR, CDR2 FQNEAQ (reference sequence). The CDR3 DNA sequence: TGTGCCAGCAGCTTAGGCCAAGCGAGCGAGCAGTACTTC. It specifies CASSLGQASEQYF.

The rearrangement uses TRBV4-3 and TRBJ2-1, with D uncertain. The germline V gene encodes CDR1 LGHNA and CDR2 YSLEER. The CDR3 contains 15 residues. Between the trimmed V and J ends, which lost 4 bases and 4 bases, there was a span of 14 bases. This CDR3 reads CASSPRRSQYNEQFF. The DNA for the CDR3 is TGCGCCAGCAGCCCACGGCGTAGCCAATACAATGAGCAGTTCTTC.

CDR3 loop: CASSTRDRDDQPQHF. In DNA, the CDR3 is TGTGCCAGCAGTACCCGGGACAGAGATGATCAGCCCCAGCATTTT. The V gene is TRBV6-5, the J gene TRBJ1-5; 7 nucleotides line up with TRBD1. The J segment lost 5 bases and the V segment lost 5 bases, leaving 9 bases of the junction unmatched. The CDR3 runs 15 residues. Looked up from germline, CDR1 is MNHEY and CDR2 is SVGAGI.